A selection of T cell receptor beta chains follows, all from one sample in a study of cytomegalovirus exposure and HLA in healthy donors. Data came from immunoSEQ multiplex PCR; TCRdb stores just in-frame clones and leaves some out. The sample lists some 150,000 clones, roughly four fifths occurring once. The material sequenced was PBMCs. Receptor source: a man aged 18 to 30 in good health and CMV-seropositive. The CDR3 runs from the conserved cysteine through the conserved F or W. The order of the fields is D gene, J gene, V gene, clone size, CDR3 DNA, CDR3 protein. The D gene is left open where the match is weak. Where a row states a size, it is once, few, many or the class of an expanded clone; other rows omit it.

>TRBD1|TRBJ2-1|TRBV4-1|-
TGCGCCAGCAGCCCCCGTACAGGGGATGAGCAGTTCTTC
CASSPRTGDEQFF
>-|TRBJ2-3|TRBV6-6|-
TGTGCCAGCAGTTACGACCAAGGGGGTGAGGATACGCAGTATTTT
CASSYDQGGEDTQYF
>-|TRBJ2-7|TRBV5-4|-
TGTGCCAGCAGCATAGCTGTAAGCTCCTACGAGCAGTACTTC
CASSIAVSSYEQYF
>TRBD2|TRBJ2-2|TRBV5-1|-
TGCGCCAGCAGCTTGTTGACTAGCGGGAACACCGGGGAGCTGTTTTTT
CASSLLTSGNTGELFF
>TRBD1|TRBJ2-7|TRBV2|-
TGTGCCAGCAGTTGGGGACAGGGGGCCAACGAGCAGTACTTC
CASSWGQGANEQYF
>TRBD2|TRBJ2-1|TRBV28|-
TGTGCCAGCAGTTTGCGGGAGGGCCGCAATGAGCAGTTCTTC
CASSLREGRNEQFF
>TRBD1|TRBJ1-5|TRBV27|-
TGTGCCAGCAGAGCCCGAATATACGGTGGGGGGGACAGGGGTCAGCCCCAGCATTTT
CASRARIYGGGDRGQPQHF
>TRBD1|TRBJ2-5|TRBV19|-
TGTGCCAGTAGTACCGGGGACAGCCTTGGGTTGACCCAGTACTTC
CASSTGDSLGLTQYF
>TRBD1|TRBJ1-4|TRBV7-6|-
TGTGCCAGCAGCTTAGGGATACAGGGGTCTAATGAAAAACTGTTTTTT
CASSLGIQGSNEKLFF
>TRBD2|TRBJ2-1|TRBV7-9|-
TGTTCCAGCAGCCCAACTAGCGGGAGTAATGTCAATGAGCAGTTCTTC
CSSSPTSGSNVNEQFF
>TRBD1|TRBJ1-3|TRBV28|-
TGTGCCAGCAGTTGGGGACAGGGTGGATGGGACACCATATATTTT
CASSWGQGGWDTIYF
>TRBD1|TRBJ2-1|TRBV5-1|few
TGCGCCAGCAGCTTCGGACAGGGGAGTAGGGAGCAGTTCTTC
CASSFGQGSREQFF
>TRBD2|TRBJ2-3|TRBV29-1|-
TGCAGCGTTGAAGACCCGGATTCGGGAGGGCCACATACGCAGTATTTT
CSVEDPDSGGPHTQYF
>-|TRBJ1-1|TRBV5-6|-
TGTGCCAGCAGTCGCCCAAGGGGATTGGACACTGAAGCTTTCTTT
CASSRPRGLDTEAFF
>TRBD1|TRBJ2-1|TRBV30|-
TGTGCCTGGGACCGGGGACAGGGCCCCTACAATGAGCAGTTCTTC
CAWDRGQGPYNEQFF
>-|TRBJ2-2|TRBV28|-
TGTGCCAGCAGTCCAACGGGTATCAAGGCCGGGGAGCTGTTTTTT
CASSPTGIKAGELFF
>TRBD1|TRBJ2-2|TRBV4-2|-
TGTGCCAGCAGCCCCCAGGGGGCGATGAACACCGGGGAGCTGTTTTTT
CASSPQGAMNTGELFF
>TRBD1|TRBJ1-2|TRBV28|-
TGTGCCAGCAGTCTTGGACAGGATGGCTACACCTTC
CASSLGQDGYTF
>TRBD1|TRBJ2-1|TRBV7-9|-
TGTGCCAGCAGCTTAGGTCAGGGGGCGAACAATGAGCAGTTCTTC
CASSLGQGANNEQFF
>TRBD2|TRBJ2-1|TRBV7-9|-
TGTGCCAGCAGCTTTACTAGACTAGCACATGAGCAGTTCTTC
CASSFTRLAHEQFF
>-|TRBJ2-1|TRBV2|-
TGTGCCAGCGGGAGGACACGAAGCTCCTACAATGAGCAGTTCTTC
CASGRTRSSYNEQFF
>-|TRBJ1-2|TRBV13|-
TGTGCCAGCAGCTTAAGGGTTCTCAGGGGCTATGGCTACACCTTC
CASSLRVLRGYGYTF
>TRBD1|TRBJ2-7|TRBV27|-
TGTGCCAGCGGCCGGGACAGGGCTGCAGCGGGGCCCGTCTACGAGCAGTACTTC
CASGRDRAAAGPVYEQYF
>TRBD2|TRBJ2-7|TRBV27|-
TGTGCCAGCAGTTTGGTAGCGGGAGCGGACGAGCAGTACTTC
CASSLVAGADEQYF
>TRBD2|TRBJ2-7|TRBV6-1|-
TGTGCCAGCAGTGCCCTAGGCACTAGCGGACCCTACGAGCAGTACTTC
CASSALGTSGPYEQYF
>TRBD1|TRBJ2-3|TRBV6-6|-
TGTGCCAGCAGCCTACAGGGGGCGCGCGGCACAGATACGCAGTATTTT
CASSLQGARGTDTQYF
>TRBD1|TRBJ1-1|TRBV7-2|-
TGTGCCAGCAGCCTGCGACAGGGAATGAACACTGAAGCTTTCTTT
CASSLRQGMNTEAFF
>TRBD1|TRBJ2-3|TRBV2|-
TGTGCCAGCAGTGTTACAGGGGGCCGGGCAGATACGCAGTATTTT
CASSVTGGRADTQYF
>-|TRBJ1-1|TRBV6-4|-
TGTGCCAGCAGCAACCTCGGGGAGGGCACTGAAGCTTTCTTT
CASSNLGEGTEAFF
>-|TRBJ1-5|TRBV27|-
TGTGCCAGCAGCCTGGGGCCTAGCAATCAGCCCCAGCATTTT
CASSLGPSNQPQHF
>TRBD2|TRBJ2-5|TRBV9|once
TGTGCCAGCAGCCCCCTAGCGGAGATTACCCAAGAGACCCAGTACTTC
CASSPLAEITQETQYF
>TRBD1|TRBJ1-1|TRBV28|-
TGTGCCACCCTTTCCGGGACAGGGGATACTGAAGCTTTCTTT
CATLSGTGDTEAFF